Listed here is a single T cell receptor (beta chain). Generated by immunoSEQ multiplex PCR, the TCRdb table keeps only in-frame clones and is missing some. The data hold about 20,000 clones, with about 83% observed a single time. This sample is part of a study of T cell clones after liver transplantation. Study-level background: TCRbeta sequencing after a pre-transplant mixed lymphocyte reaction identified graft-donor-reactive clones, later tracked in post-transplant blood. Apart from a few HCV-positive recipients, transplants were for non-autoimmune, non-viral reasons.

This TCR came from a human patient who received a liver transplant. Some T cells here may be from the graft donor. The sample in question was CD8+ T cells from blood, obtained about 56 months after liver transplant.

CDR3: CASSPPPGYEQYF. The CDR3 region has the DNA TGTGCCAGCTCACCACCCCCCGGTTACGAGCAGTACTTC. The V gene is TRBV18, the J gene TRBJ2-7, with D uncertain. The V and J ends lost 0 bases and 4 bases respectively, with 7 bases between them. Per germline, CDR1 KGHSH and CDR2 LQKENI. The CDR3 is 13 amino acids.